One sample yielded the 13 T cell receptor beta chains listed below, sequenced in a study of neurological immune-mediated disorders. From the 5' RACE reads, TCRdb called clonotypes with MiXCR, one entry per CDR3 protein. In the table there are approximately 45,000 distinct CDR3 sequences, more than 9.5% of which are singletons. Sequencing input: PBMCs. Receptors originate from a female donor in good health.

This clonotype came up many times. The rearrangement links TRBV3-1 to TRBJ2-5, with D perhaps given as TRBD1 or TRBD2 (6 bases each). This CDR3 comprises 15 residues. Per germline, CDR1 LGHDT and CDR2 YNNKEL (reference sequence). Trimming took 0 bases from V and 4 from J, leaving 12 bases between them. The DNA of the CDR3 is TGTGCCAGCAGCCAAGATTTTGGGGGGCTAGAGACCCAGTACTTC. Residues: CASSQDFGGLETQYF.

Ten or more counts support this clonotype. V usage is TRBV7-8 and J usage is TRBJ2-1; 7 bases match TRBD2. This CDR3 is 15 amino acids long. Per germline, CDR1 SGHVS and CDR2 FQNEAQ. With V trimmed by 2 bases and J by 5 bases, 6 bases remained unmatched. In DNA form, the CDR3 reads TGTGCCAGCAGCTTACGACTAGCATACGACAATGAGCAGTTCTTC. As protein: CASSLRLAYDNEQFF.

V and J are TRBV7-6 and TRBJ2-7; 9 bases fit TRBD1. Germline CDR1 and CDR2: SGHVS and FNYEAQ. CDR3 size: 14 residues. After removal of 5 bases from V and 6 bases from J, the junction contained 8 bases not matched to a gene. CDR3 coding DNA: TGTGCCAGCAGCCCGAGGGACAGGGAACGCGAGCAGTACTTC. Translated: CASSPRDREREQYF.

This clonotype has a count of ten or more. The J gene is TRBJ2-1, the V gene TRBV6-1; maybe TRBD2 (6 bases). From germline, CDR1 is MNHNS and CDR2 SASEGT. This CDR3 comprises 15 residues. The ends were cut back, 2 bases at V and 7 bases at J, with 15 bases in the middle. The CDR3, as DNA: TGTGCCAGCAGTGAACGGCGGGGCCAACAAAATGAGCAGTTCTTC. Protein product: CASSERRGQQNEQFF.

At least ten counts were recorded for this clonotype. This chain joins TRBV5-5 and TRBJ2-7; TRBD1 matches 7 bases. The CDR3 runs 16 residues. Germline V lookup: CDR1 SGHKS, CDR2 YYEKEE (reference sequence). Trimming at V came to 6 bases and at J to 0 bases, leaving 12 bases not matched to a gene. CDR3 nucleotides: TGTGCCAGCACCCGTTTCCCGGACAGGAGCTCCTACGAGCAGTACTTC. Residues: CASTRFPDRSSYEQYF.

This clonotype was observed at least ten times. The chain uses TRBV6-5 and TRBJ2-5; TRBD2 agrees at 12 bases. Germline V gene lookup returns CDR1 MNHEY and CDR2 SVGAGI. CDR3 length equals 15 residues. The V segment lost 6 bases and the J segment 5 bases; nucleotides outside the gene matches: 7. CDR3 protein: CASSLAGGPSETQYF. CDR3 nucleotides: TGTGCCAGCAGCCTAGCGGGAGGGCCGAGCGAGACCCAGTACTTC.

This clonotype has at least ten counts. The chain is built from TRBV20-1 and TRBJ1-5; tentatively, D is TRBD1 (6 bases). The germline V gene encodes CDR1 DFQATT and CDR2 SNEGSKA (reference sequence). Trimming left V 5 bases short and J 4 bases short, with 12 bases between. This CDR3 spans 13 amino acids. CDR3 loop: CSASRQENQPQHF. CDR3 nucleotide sequence: TGCAGTGCTTCCCGACAGGAGAATCAGCCCCAGCATTTT.

The table lists this clonotype with many counts. The V gene is TRBV12-3 or TRBV12-4, the J gene TRBJ2-2; 7 bases are a match to TRBD1. The V and J ends lost 6 bases and 6 bases, in that order; junction bases with no gene match: 10. The CDR3 has 15 amino acids. CDR3 in DNA: TGTGCCAGCAGCCCGACAGGGAGCGTAGCCGGGGAGCTGTTTTTT. Protein product: CASSPTGSVAGELFF.

The table lists this clonotype with many counts. This chain joins TRBV7-9 and TRBJ2-5; TRBD2 agrees at 11 bases. Germline V CDR1 and CDR2: SEHNR, FQNEAQ (reference sequence). V lost 3 bases and J lost 5; bases outside the gene matches: 5. The CDR3 covers 15 residues. CDR3 region: CASSLQTSGMETQYF. The CDR3 coding sequence is TGTGCCAGCAGCTTGCAGACTAGCGGGATGGAGACCCAGTACTTC.

This clonotype was seen repeatedly, ten times or more. V usage is TRBV5-5 and J usage is TRBJ1-1; D may be TRBD1 (5 bases). V was cut by 5 bases and J by 1 base, with 15 bases left in between. The CDR3 is 15 residues long. Germline V CDR1 and CDR2: SGHKS, YYEKEE (reference sequence). CDR3 in DNA: TGTGCCAGCAGGCGGACACCTTATACGAACACTGAAGCTTTCTTT. Translating gives CASRRTPYTNTEAFF.

This clonotype was detected ten times or more. CDR3 in DNA: TGTGCCAGCAGTACAGGGGGCTCCTACAATGAGCAGTTCTTC. Amino acids: CASSTGGSYNEQFF. The chain couples TRBV28 to TRBJ2-1; 8 bases map to TRBD1. The CDR3 sequence is 14 residues long. The V gene's germline CDR1 is MDHEN and CDR2 SYDVKM. The V and J ends lost 5 bases and 0 bases, in that order; junction bases with no gene match: 0.

This clonotype was detected many times. A read error may be the cause here, since a much bigger clone is one base away. V is TRBV20-1 and J is TRBJ1-1; no clear D gene. The CDR3 extends over 14 amino acids. The germline gives CDR1 DFQATT, CDR2 SNEGSKA (reference sequence). V lost 0 bases, J lost 4 bases, and 12 bases lay in between. For the CDR3, the DNA is TGCAGTGCTAGAGATCACCGGGCAGGCACTGAAGCTTTCTTT. It encodes CSARDHRAGTEAFF.

There are many counts of this clonotype. The chain carries TRBV27 and TRBJ2-2; D is possibly TRBD1 (5 bases). V was pared by 5 bases and J by 2 bases, with 12 bases between. The germline gives CDR1 MNHEY, CDR2 SMNVEV (reference sequence). CDR3 length: 15 amino acids. CDR3 nucleotides: TGTGCCAGCAGTCTCCCAGGGATTAACACCGGGGAGCTGTTTTTT. It codes for CASSLPGINTGELFF.